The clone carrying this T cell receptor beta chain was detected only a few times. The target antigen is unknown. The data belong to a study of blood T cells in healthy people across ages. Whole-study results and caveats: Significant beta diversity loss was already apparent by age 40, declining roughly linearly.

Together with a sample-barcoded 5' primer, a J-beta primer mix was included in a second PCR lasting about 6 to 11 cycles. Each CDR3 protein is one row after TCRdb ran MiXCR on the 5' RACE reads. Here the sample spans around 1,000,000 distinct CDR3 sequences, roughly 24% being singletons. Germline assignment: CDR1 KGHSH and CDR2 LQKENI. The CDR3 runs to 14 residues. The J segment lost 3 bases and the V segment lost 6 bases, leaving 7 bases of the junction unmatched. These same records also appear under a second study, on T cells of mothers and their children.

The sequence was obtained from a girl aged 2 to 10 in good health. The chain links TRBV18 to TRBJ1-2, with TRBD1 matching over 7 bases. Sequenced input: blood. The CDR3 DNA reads TGTGCCAGCTCCCAGACAGGGAACGACTATGGCTACACCTTC. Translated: CASSQTGNDYGYTF. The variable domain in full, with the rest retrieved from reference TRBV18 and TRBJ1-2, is NAGVMQNPRHLVRRRGQEARLRCSPMKGHSHVYWYRQLPEEGLKFMVYLQKENIIDESGMPKERFSAEFPKEGPSILRIQQVVRGDSAAYFCASSQTGNDYGYTFGSGTRLTVV.